The clone carrying this TCR beta chain was seen ten or more times. Its target is unknown. Template material for TCR beta VDJ and CDR3 profiling consisted of genomic DNA. Each CDR3 protein gets one entry after TCRdb re-called the reads with MiXCR. The repertoire holds roughly 180,000 distinct CDR3 sequences, 45% to 60% seen once, with approximately 12% in the top ten. All sequencing subjects had displayed CD8+CD57+ cell expansion on flow cytometry. Severe acquired aplastic anemia was the diagnosis recorded for all patients. This sample is drawn from a study of CD8+CD57+ T cells in acquired aplastic anemia. On the study more broadly: Sorted CD4+ and CD8+ cells yielded DNA averaging around 3.2 ug.

CDR1 is SQVTM, CDR2 ANQGSEA, per germline. Trimming cost V 1 base and J 1 base, with 7 bases left between them. The CDR3 is 13 amino acids. Study-wide results and caveats: Patients and controls shared 25 to 30 CD8+ CDR3 sequences, highly expressed in patients.

The rearrangement uses TRBV29-1 and TRBJ1-1; D call uncertain. The specimen sequenced was sorted CD4+, CD8+, or CD8+CD57+ T cells (not recorded which) from PBMCs. The TCR sequence derives from a human donor with aplastic anemia. The CDR3 sequence: CSVEGQENTEAFF. The CDR3 region has the DNA TGCAGCGTTGAAGGCCAGGAGAACACTGAAGCTTTCTTT.